Below, one T cell receptor (beta chain) is given with its context. The sample belongs to a study of blood T cell repertoires in COVID-19. Whole-study context: COVID-19 samples, acute and convalescent, were from the United States, Italy and Spain.

Authors' data handling: Amplification of reference gene primers provided the estimated nucleated cell counts. Generated by immunoSEQ multiplex PCR, the TCRdb table keeps only in-frame clones and is missing some. The DNA gave D and trimming, while V, J and clone size come from that table. The data contain approximately 530,000 clones, 85% to 90% of them seen just once; the ten biggest clones take up roughly 7.4%. Trimming removed 1 base from V and 1 base from J; junction bases left unmatched: 1. In germline, CDR1 is SGDLS, CDR2 YYNGEE. This CDR3 has 16 residues. This TCR was recovered from a woman in her forties or fifties with COVID-19, enrolled during active disease. The sample consisted of peripheral blood. V gene TRBV9 combines with J gene TRBJ2-3; 12 bases are shared with TRBD2. CDR3 residues: CASSVSSGGGTDTQYF. DNA for the CDR3: TGTGCCAGCAGCGTATCTAGCGGGGGGGGCACAGATACGCAGTATTTT.